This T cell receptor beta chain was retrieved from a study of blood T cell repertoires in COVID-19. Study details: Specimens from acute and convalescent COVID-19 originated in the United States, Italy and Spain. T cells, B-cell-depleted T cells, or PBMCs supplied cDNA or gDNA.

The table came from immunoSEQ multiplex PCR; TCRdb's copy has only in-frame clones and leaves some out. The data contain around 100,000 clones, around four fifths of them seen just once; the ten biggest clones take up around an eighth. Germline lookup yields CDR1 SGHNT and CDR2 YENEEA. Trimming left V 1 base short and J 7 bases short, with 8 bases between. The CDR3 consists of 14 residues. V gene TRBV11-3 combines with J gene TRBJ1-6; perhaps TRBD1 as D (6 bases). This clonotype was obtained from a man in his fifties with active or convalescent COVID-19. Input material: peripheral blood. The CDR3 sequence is CASSLGGRNSPLHF. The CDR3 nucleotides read TGTGCCAGCAGCTTAGGGGGGCGCAATTCACCCCTCCACTTT.